This T cell receptor (beta chain) stems from a study of shared T cell receptors in the human thymus. The data were produced by immunoSEQ multiplex PCR, yet TCRdb's version contains in-frame clones alone and is incomplete. The table records some 640,000 clones, approximately 87% of them present only once. This CDR3 comprises 18 residues. V was clipped by 0 bases and J by 2 bases, with 19 bases between them. Germline V CDR1 and CDR2: MNHNS, SASEGT. This sample was also put to use in a study of human thymus T cells. As reported in that work: Infants served as donors; they were healthy and Finnish and were having corrective surgery for congenital heart defects. Corrective cardiac operations yielded the resected thymus tissue. Overlap was high between thymic repertoires from unrelated individuals, as reported in related research.

The sample consisted of thymocytes. The TCR sequence derives from a boy under two years old with a congenital heart defect. The chain links TRBV6-1 to TRBJ1-2, with D possibly being TRBD1 (6 bases). CDR3 amino acids: CASSEAPPQGEGNYGYTF. As DNA, the CDR3 is TGTGCCAGCAGTGAAGCCCCTCCACAGGGAGAGGGCAACTATGGCTACACCTTC.